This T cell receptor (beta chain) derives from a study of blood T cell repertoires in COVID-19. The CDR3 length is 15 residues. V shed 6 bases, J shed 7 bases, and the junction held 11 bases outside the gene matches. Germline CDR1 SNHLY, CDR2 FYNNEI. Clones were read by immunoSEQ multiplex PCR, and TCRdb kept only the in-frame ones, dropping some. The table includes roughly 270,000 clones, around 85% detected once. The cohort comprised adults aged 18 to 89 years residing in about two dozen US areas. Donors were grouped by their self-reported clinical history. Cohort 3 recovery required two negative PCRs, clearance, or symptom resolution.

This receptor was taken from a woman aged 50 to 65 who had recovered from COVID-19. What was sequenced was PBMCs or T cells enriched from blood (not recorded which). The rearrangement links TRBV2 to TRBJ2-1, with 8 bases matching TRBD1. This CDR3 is CASSQRDRGRNEQFF. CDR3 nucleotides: TGTGCCAGCAGCCAACGAGACAGGGGTCGGAATGAGCAGTTCTTC. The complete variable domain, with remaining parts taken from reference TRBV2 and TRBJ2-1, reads EPEVTQTPSHQVTQMGQEVILRCVPISNHLYFYWYRQILGQKVEFLVSFYNNEISEKSEIFDDQFSVERPDGSNFTLKIRSTKLEDSAMYFCASSQRDRGRNEQFFGPGTRLTVL.